Described below is a single T cell receptor beta chain sequence and its context. Under the authors' procedure: Amplification of reference gene primers provided the estimated nucleated cell counts. Clones were sequenced by immunoSEQ multiplex PCR, and TCRdb holds only the in-frame ones, with some missing. Clone size and the V and J calls come from that table; the DNA yielded D and trimming. The sample holds about 230,000 clones; around four fifths are singletons and the top ten take 4.5% to 7%. Per germline, CDR1 SNHLY and CDR2 FYNNEI. The germline V and J ends were trimmed by 5 bases and 1 base, with 5 bases remaining between them. This CDR3 is built from 12 residues. The record originates from a study of blood T cell repertoires in COVID-19. Study details: Both acute and convalescent COVID-19 samples were obtained from the United States, Italy and Spain.

This TCR came from a man older than 75 with acute or convalescent COVID-19. The J gene is TRBJ2-5, the V gene TRBV2; no firm D call. The sequenced sample was peripheral blood. The CDR3 sequence: CASSRVQETQYF. CDR3 bases: TGTGCCAGCAGTCGAGTCCAAGAGACCCAGTACTTC. The variable domain in full, with the rest retrieved from reference TRBV2 and TRBJ2-5, is EPEVTQTPSHQVTQMGQEVILRCVPISNHLYFYWYRQILGQKVEFLVSFYNNEISEKSEIFDDQFSVERPDGSNFTLKIRSTKLEDSAMYFCASSRVQETQYFGPGTRLLVL.